The rows below give T cell receptor beta chains drawn from one sample of a study of T cell responses to AZD1222 COVID-19 vaccine. Using immunoSEQ multiplex PCR, the repertoire was profiled, and TCRdb retains in-frame clones only, with some absent. The table has 100,000 to 150,000 clones, more than 80% seen once; the top ten hold approximately 1.5%. This material consisted of peripheral blood, taken on day 0 of AZD1222 vaccination. These receptors came from an adult in good health. Both conserved end residues are part of each CDR3. A D gene is named only where the DNA matches it firmly. Clone size is shown for a subset of rows, as once, few, many or a class of expanded clone.

D gene | J gene | V gene | clone size | CDR3 protein | CDR3 DNA
- | TRBJ2-5 | TRBV19 | - | CASRDFKETQYF | TGTGCCAGTAGAGACTTTAAAGAGACCCAGTACTTC
- | TRBJ2-6 | TRBV9 | - | CASSVDSSGANVLTF | TGTGCCAGCAGCGTAGACAGCTCTGGGGCCAACGTCCTGACTTTC
- | TRBJ1-3 | TRBV6-5 | - | CASSYSGARNGNTIYF | TGTGCCAGCAGTTACTCAGGGGCCCGTAACGGAAACACCATATATTTT
TRBD1 | TRBJ2-7 | TRBV28 | - | CASSPWDREYEQYF | TGTGCCAGCAGCCCCTGGGACAGGGAGTACGAGCAGTACTTC
- | TRBJ1-1 | TRBV24-1 | - | CATSDGEDTEAFF | TGTGCCACCAGTGACGGGGAGGACACTGAAGCTTTCTTT
- | TRBJ1-5 | TRBV27 | - | CASRDSAFNQPQHF | TGTGCCAGCAGGGACAGCGCATTCAATCAGCCCCAGCATTTT
- | TRBJ2-1 | TRBV12-3/TRBV12-4 | - | CASSFPSGSEQFF | TGTGCCAGCAGTTTTCCTTCGGGAAGCGAGCAGTTCTTC
- | TRBJ2-3 | TRBV6-2/TRBV6-3 | - | CASSYGAEGADTQYF | TGTGCCAGCAGTTACGGGGCAGAGGGAGCAGATACGCAGTATTTT
TRBD1 | TRBJ1-1 | TRBV30 | once | CAWSDRGPAEAFF | TGTGCCTGGAGTGACAGGGGGCCCGCTGAAGCTTTCTTT
- | TRBJ2-2 | TRBV19 | - | CASSPPGANTGELFF | TGTGCCAGTAGCCCTCCGGGGGCAAACACCGGGGAGCTGTTTTTT
TRBD2 | TRBJ2-1 | TRBV24-1 | - | CATSDASGSYDNEQFF | TGTGCCACCAGTGATGCGAGCGGGAGTTACGACAATGAGCAGTTCTTC
- | TRBJ2-7 | TRBV18 | - | CASSPLDTAYYEQYF | TGTGCCAGCTCACCATTGGACACGGCCTATTACGAGCAGTACTTC
- | TRBJ2-2 | TRBV29-1 | - | CSGTDRYTGELFF | TGCAGCGGCACCGACAGATACACCGGGGAGCTGTTTTTT
- | TRBJ1-3 | TRBV1 | - | CTSRGGTGHSGNTIYF | TGCACCAGCAGGGGGGGAACGGGACACTCTGGAAACACCATATATTTT
TRBD1 | TRBJ1-5 | TRBV6-2/TRBV6-3 | - | CASSSTTGVSNQPQHF | TGTGCCAGCAGTTCCACGACAGGGGTTAGCAATCAGCCCCAGCATTTT
- | TRBJ1-1 | TRBV9 | - | CASSLNRNTEAFF | TGTGCCAGCAGCCTCAACAGGAACACTGAAGCTTTCTTT
- | TRBJ1-1 | TRBV12-3/TRBV12-4 | - | CASSWQGGTEAFF | TGTGCCAGCAGTTGGCAGGGTGGCACTGAAGCTTTCTTT
- | TRBJ1-2 | TRBV4-1 | - | CASSDRYGYTF | TGCGCCAGCAGCGACAGGTATGGCTACACCTTC
- | TRBJ1-2 | TRBV5-1 | - | CASSLDRLPNYGYTF | TGCGCCAGCAGCTTGGACAGGTTGCCTAACTATGGCTACACCTTC
- | TRBJ2-7 | TRBV25-1 | - | CASSENPGHVDEQYF | TGTGCCAGCAGTGAAAACCCCGGACACGTCGACGAGCAGTACTTC
- | TRBJ2-7 | TRBV11-2 | - | CASSPGRGGEQYF | TGTGCCAGCAGCCCGGGGAGGGGGGGCGAGCAGTACTTC
TRBD2 | TRBJ2-2 | TRBV5-1 | few | CASSRTTSPAPGELFF | TGCGCCAGCAGCCGAACGACTAGCCCCGCTCCCGGGGAGCTGTTTTTT
- | TRBJ1-1 | TRBV19 | - | CASSIPAAVNTEAFF | TGTGCCAGTAGTATACCCGCGGCGGTGAACACTGAAGCTTTCTTT
- | TRBJ1-2 | TRBV5-4 | - | CASSPSQGSHGYTF | TGTGCCAGCAGCCCGTCCCAAGGTTCCCATGGCTACACCTTC
- | TRBJ2-1 | TRBV24-1 | - | CATRGDGGSYNEQFF | TGTGCCACCAGGGGGGACGGTGGCTCCTACAATGAGCAGTTCTTC
TRBD1 | TRBJ2-7 | TRBV4-1 | - | CASSQAIGTGALTYEQYF | TGCGCCAGCAGCCAAGCGATTGGGACAGGGGCCCTTACCTACGAGCAGTACTTC
- | TRBJ2-2 | TRBV5-5 | - | CASSLETGINTGELFF | TGTGCCAGCAGCTTGGAAACAGGGATAAACACCGGGGAGCTGTTTTTT
TRBD1 | TRBJ2-7 | TRBV4-3 | - | CASSQDLTGVGYEQYF | TGCGCCAGCAGCCAAGATCTGACAGGGGTTGGCTACGAGCAGTACTTC
TRBD1 | TRBJ2-1 | TRBV9 | - | CASSVEGQGGNEQFF | TGTGCCAGCAGCGTCGAGGGACAGGGTGGCAATGAGCAGTTCTTC